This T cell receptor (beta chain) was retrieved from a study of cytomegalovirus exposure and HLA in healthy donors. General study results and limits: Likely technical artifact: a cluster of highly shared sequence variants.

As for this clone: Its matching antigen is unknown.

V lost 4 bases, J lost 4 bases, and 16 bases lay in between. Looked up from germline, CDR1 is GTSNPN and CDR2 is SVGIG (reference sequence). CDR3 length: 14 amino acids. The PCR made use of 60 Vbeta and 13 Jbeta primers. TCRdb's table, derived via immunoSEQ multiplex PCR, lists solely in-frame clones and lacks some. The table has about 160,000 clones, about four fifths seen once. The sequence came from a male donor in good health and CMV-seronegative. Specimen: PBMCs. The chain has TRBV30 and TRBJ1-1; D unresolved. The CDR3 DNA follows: TGTGCCTGGATAGCTTGGGAGTCAGGCACTGAAGCTTTCTTT. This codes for CAWIAWESGTEAFF.